The rows below give T cell receptor beta chains drawn from one sample of a study of beta chain features in type 1 diabetes. Sequencing was performed with immunoSEQ multiplex PCR; in TCRdb, only in-frame clones are kept and a portion is missing. The sample lists over 200,000 clones; around 9.9% were seen once. Sequenced sample: naive CD4+ T cells from blood. The receptors stem from a young man with type 1 diabetes. Both conserved end residues are part of each CDR3.

v_call	j_call	cdr3_aa
TRBV5-1	TRBJ2-3	CASSRPGLGSDTQYF
TRBV9	TRBJ2-1	CASSVGYLATYNEQFF
TRBV18	TRBJ2-7	CASSPAAPYVEQYF
TRBV2	TRBJ2-1	CASSEISSYNEQFF
TRBV7-9	TRBJ1-4	CASSYTGSDEKLFF
TRBV2	TRBJ1-1	CAKTGALNTEAFF
TRBV7-8	TRBJ2-4	CASSLGGGRAKNIQYF
TRBV4-1	TRBJ2-7	CASSQDGTGGYEQYF
TRBV2	TRBJ2-6	CASCPEASGANVLTF
TRBV6-5	TRBJ2-7	CASSVLLSSYEQYF
TRBV7-6	TRBJ1-1	CASSLVAGGNQAFF
TRBV7-9	TRBJ2-6	CASSLRQIGLSGANVLTF
TRBV10-3	TRBJ1-1	CAISEGKGREGAFF
TRBV16	TRBJ1-1	CASSPRAEAFF
TRBV30	TRBJ1-1	CAWENTCEFF
TRBV4-2	TRBJ2-3	CASSLYTDTQYF
TRBV4-1	TRBJ2-3	CASSPPTWRGVKDTQYF
TRBV28	TRBJ2-7	CASSTTGYSSYEQYF
TRBV7-9	TRBJ2-7	CASSLLPGGTREQYF
TRBV30	NA	CAFTPGQGEKLFF